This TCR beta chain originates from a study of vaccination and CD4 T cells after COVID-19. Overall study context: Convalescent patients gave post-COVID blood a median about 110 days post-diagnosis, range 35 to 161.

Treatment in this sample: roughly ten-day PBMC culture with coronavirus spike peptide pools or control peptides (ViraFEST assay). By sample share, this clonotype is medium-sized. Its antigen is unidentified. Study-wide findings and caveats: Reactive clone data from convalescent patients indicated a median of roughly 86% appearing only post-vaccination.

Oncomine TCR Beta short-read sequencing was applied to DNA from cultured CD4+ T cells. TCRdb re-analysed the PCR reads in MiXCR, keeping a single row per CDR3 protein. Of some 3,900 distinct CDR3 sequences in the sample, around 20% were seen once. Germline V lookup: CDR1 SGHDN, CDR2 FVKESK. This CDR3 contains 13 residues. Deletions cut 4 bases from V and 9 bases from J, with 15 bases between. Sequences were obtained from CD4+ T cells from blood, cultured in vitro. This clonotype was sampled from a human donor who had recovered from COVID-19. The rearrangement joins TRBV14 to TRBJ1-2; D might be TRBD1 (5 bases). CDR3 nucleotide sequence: TGTGCCAGCAGCCCGACGGGACCACCACGCTACACCTTC. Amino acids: CASSPTGPPRYTF.